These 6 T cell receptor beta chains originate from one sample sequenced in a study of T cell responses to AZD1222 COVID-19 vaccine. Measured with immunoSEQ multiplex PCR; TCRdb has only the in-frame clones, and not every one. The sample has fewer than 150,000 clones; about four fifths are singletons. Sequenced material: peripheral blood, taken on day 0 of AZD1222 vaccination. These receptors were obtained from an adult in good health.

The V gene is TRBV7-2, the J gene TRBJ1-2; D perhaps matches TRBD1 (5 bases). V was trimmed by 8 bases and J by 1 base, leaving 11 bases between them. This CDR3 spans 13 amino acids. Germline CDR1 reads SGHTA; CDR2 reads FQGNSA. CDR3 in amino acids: CASEAGLNYGYTF. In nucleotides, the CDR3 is TGTGCCAGCGAAGCGGGGCTTAACTATGGCTACACCTTC.

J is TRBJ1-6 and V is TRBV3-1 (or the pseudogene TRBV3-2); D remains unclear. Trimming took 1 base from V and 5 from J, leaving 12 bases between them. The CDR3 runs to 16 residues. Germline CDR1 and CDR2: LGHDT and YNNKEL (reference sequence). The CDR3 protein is CASSQVGPVNNSPLHF. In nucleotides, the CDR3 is TGTGCCAGCAGCCAAGTTGGGCCCGTTAATAATTCACCCCTCCACTTT.

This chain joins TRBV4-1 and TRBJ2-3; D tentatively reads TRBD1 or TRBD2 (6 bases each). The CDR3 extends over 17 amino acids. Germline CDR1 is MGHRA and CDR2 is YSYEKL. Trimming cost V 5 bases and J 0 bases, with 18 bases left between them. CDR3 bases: TGCGCCAGCAGCACCGCAGGGGCGGGATCTAGCACAGATACGCAGTATTTT. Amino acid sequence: CASSTAGAGSSTDTQYF.

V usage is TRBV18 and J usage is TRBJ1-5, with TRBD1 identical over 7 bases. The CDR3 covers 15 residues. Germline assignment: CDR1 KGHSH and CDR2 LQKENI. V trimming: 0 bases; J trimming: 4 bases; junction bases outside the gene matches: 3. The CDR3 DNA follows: TGTGCCAGCTCACCACCGGGGACAGCGAATCAGCCCCAGCATTTT. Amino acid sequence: CASSPPGTANQPQHF.

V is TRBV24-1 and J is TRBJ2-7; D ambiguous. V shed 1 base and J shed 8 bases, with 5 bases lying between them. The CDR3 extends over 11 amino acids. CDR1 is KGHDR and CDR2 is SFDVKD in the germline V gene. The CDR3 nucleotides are TGTGCCACCAGTGATTTCTTGAAGCAGTACTTC. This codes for CATSDFLKQYF.

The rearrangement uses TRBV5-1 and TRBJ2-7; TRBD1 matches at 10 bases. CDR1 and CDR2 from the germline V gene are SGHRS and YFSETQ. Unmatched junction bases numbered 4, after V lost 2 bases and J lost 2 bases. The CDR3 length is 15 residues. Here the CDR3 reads CASSLTGQGTYEQYF. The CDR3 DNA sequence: TGCGCCAGCAGCTTAACGGGACAGGGGACCTACGAGCAGTACTTC.